The 28 T cell receptor beta chains presented below share a single source sample, sequenced in a study of cytomegalovirus exposure and HLA in healthy donors. Primers: 60 Vbeta forward and 13 Jbeta reverse. Produced via immunoSEQ multiplex PCR; TCRdb's table is partial and in-frame only. The data contain approximately 100,000 clones, roughly 85% of them singletons. Specimen: PBMCs. These receptors were collected from a man aged 30 to 45 in good health and CMV-seronegative.

This chain connects TRBV4-3 to TRBJ2-7, with 7 nucleotides matching TRBD2. After removal of 1 base from V and 4 bases from J, the junction contained 13 bases not matched to a gene. The CDR3 length is 17 residues. Germline CDR1 and CDR2: LGHNA and YSLEER. CDR3 DNA: TGCGCCAGCAGCCAAGTGTTTCGGAGCGGGAAAGAATACGAGCAGTACTTC. This gives the protein CASSQVFRSGKEYEQYF.

The chain combines TRBV7-8 with TRBJ1-2; D call uncertain. Trimming pared 2 bases from V and 4 bases from J, leaving 8 bases between. The CDR3 runs to 13 residues. CDR1 is SGHVS, CDR2 FQNEAQ, per germline. The CDR3 bases are TGTGCCAGCAGCTTAAGCCTTGCCTATGGCTACACCTTC. Protein: CASSLSLAYGYTF.

This clone was seen only once. This chain connects TRBV7-9 to TRBJ2-1; TRBD2 matches at 7 bases. The length of the CDR3 is 17 residues. Losses at the gene ends were 2 bases for V and 2 bases for J; bases not matched to a gene: 9. Germline V gene lookup returns CDR1 SEHNR and CDR2 FQNEAQ (reference sequence). The CDR3 region has the DNA TGTGCCAGCAGCTTATCCCGAACTAGCGTGACCTACAATGAGCAGTTCTTC. Amino acid sequence: CASSLSRTSVTYNEQFF.

The gene calls are TRBV12-5 and TRBJ2-3, with D perhaps matching TRBD2 (5 bases). In germline, CDR1 is LGHNT, CDR2 FRNRAP. With 4 bases removed from V and 2 bases from J, the gap between germline ends came to 10 bases. The CDR3 sequence is 14 residues long. In DNA, the CDR3 is TGTGCTAGTGGTTCGGGGAGTACCACAGATACGCAGTATTTT. Its translation is CASGSGSTTDTQYF.

The gene calls are TRBV30 and TRBJ2-7; D might be TRBD2 (7 bases). Germline V CDR1 and CDR2: GTSNPN, SVGIG (reference sequence). The CDR3 consists of 14 residues. Trimming stripped 2 bases from V and 4 bases from J, with 15 bases between. CDR3 protein: CAWSKGGGLYEQYF. In nucleotides, the CDR3 is TGTGCCTGGAGTAAAGGGGGGGGCCTGTACGAGCAGTACTTC.

As regards this clone: Mismatch with germline at one junction end may stem from a read error. The CDR3 spells CAWSVTSDPRF. CDR3 nucleotides: TGTGCCTGGAGTGTTACAAGCGATCCGCGCTTC. V and J are TRBV30 and TRBJ1-2; D is uncertain. The CDR3 has 11 amino acids. CDR1 is GTSNPN, CDR2 SVGIG, per germline (reference sequence).

The chain combines TRBV5-5 with TRBJ1-3, with 7 bases matching TRBD1. Trimming removed 5 bases from V and 1 base from J; junction bases left unmatched: 3. The CDR3 spans 14 residues. CDR1 and CDR2 (germline): SGHKS, YYEKEE (reference sequence). The DNA for the CDR3 is TGTGCCAGCAGACCGACAGGGTCTGGAAACACCATATATTTT. Protein: CASRPTGSGNTIYF.

The chain links TRBV4-3 to TRBJ1-1; tentatively, D is TRBD1 (6 bases). The V end lost 4 bases, the J end lost 2 bases, and 17 bases lay between the germline ends. Germline V gene sequence: CDR1 LGHNA, CDR2 YSLEER. The CDR3 sequence is 16 residues long. As DNA, the CDR3 is TGCGCCAGCAGCCCTCACTCTACAGGGCCAAACACTGAAGCTTTCTTT. Protein: CASSPHSTGPNTEAFF.

This chain uses TRBV7-9 with TRBJ1-2; 7 nucleotides line up with TRBD1. The CDR3 loop spans 13 amino acids. Unmatched junction bases numbered 2, after V lost 4 bases and J lost 3 bases. The germline gives CDR1 SEHNR, CDR2 FQNEAQ (reference sequence). The CDR3 DNA follows: TGTGCCAGCAGCTCTCAGGGGGACTATGGCTACACCTTC. Translation gives CASSSQGDYGYTF.

The sample holds a few counts of this clone. The rearrangement links TRBV5-8 to TRBJ2-7; TRBD2 agrees at 8 bases. The germline CDR1 and CDR2 sequences are SGHTS and YDEGEE. CDR3 length: 13 amino acids. V shed 2 bases and J 10 bases; nucleotides not matched to a gene: 8. In DNA form, the CDR3 reads TGTGCCAGCAGCTTAGCGGGAGTTCGCCGACAGTACTTC. This translates into CASSLAGVRRQYF. Drawing the rest from reference TRBV5-8 and TRBJ2-7, the complete variable domain is EAGVTQSPTHLIKTRGQQATLRCSPISGHTSVYWYQQALGLGLQFLLWYDEGEERNRGNFPPRFSGRQFPNYSSELNVNALELEDSALYLCASSLAGVRRQYFGPGTRLTVT.

The chain has TRBV5-4 and TRBJ2-2; 14 bases match TRBD2. The trim removed 4 bases at V and 5 bases at J, leaving 4 bases unmatched. The CDR3 runs to 16 residues. Germline assignment: CDR1 SGHNT and CDR2 YYREEE (reference sequence). The chain's CDR3 is CASSQGLAGGTGELFF. CDR3 sequence (DNA): TGTGCCAGCAGCCAAGGACTAGCGGGGGGAACCGGGGAGCTGTTTTTT.

This clone was seen a single time. The rearrangement joins TRBV18 to TRBJ1-1, with no clear D. This CDR3 has 14 residues. CDR1 KGHSH and CDR2 LQKENI come from the germline V gene. Trimming cost V 2 bases and J 3 bases, with 10 bases left between them. CDR3 sequence reads: CASSPARRDTEAFF. The CDR3 DNA is TGTGCCAGCTCACCAGCAAGGAGGGACACTGAAGCTTTCTTT.

Only a few counts were recorded for this clone. The chain couples TRBV19 to TRBJ1-2; D possibly corresponds to TRBD1 (5 bases). Trimming pared 3 bases from V and 3 bases from J, leaving 14 bases between. Per the germline V gene, CDR1 is LNHDA and CDR2 is SQIVND (reference sequence). The CDR3 contains 15 residues. CDR3 in amino acids: CASSIVGRAHYGYTF. The CDR3 bases are TGTGCCAGTAGTATCGTAGGCAGGGCGCACTATGGCTACACCTTC.

The rearrangement joins TRBV5-4 to TRBJ2-1, with 13 bases identical to TRBD2. From germline, CDR1 is SGHNT and CDR2 YYREEE (reference sequence). The V gene end was trimmed by 4 bases and the J gene end by 8 bases; junction bases not matched to a gene: 9. The length of the CDR3 is 16 residues. CDR3 nucleotides: TGTGCCAGCAGCCTAGGACTAGCGGGAGTATTGGATGAGCAGTTCTTC. This codes for CASSLGLAGVLDEQFF.

The chain carries TRBV10-3 and TRBJ2-2; 9 positions match TRBD1. With V trimmed by 6 bases and J by 4 bases, 6 bases remained unmatched. The length of the CDR3 is 15 residues. Looked up from germline, CDR1 is ENHRY and CDR2 is SYGVKD. In DNA form, the CDR3 reads TGTGCCATCAGGGGGGGACAGGGTATCACCGGGGAGCTGTTTTTT. This translates into CAIRGGQGITGELFF.

V gene TRBV27 combines with J gene TRBJ2-7; 11 bases align to TRBD2. The CDR3 covers 14 residues. Germline CDR1 and CDR2: MNHEY and SMNVEV (reference sequence). J gave up 4 bases and V 2 bases, and 1 base lay outside the gene matches. The CDR3 protein is CASSLGTSGYEQYF. CDR3 nucleotide sequence: TGTGCCAGCAGTTTAGGGACTAGCGGATACGAGCAGTACTTC.

J is TRBJ1-2 and V is TRBV28; possible D gene TRBD1, 6 bases. The V gene's germline CDR1 is MDHEN and CDR2 SYDVKM. Trimming stripped 2 bases from V and 7 bases from J, with 11 bases between. The CDR3 extends over 13 amino acids. In nucleotides, the CDR3 is TGTGCCAGCAGTTTACCTGGGGGCCTTGGCTACACCTTC. It translates to CASSLPGGLGYTF.

The chain links TRBV27 to TRBJ1-5, with TRBD1 matching over 9 bases. Germline CDR1 is MNHEY and CDR2 is SMNVEV (reference sequence). The CDR3 is 14 amino acids. V shed 7 bases and J 7 bases; nucleotides not matched to a gene: 8. The CDR3: CASKPGQGHQPQHF. CDR3 DNA sequence: TGTGCCAGCAAACCGGGACAGGGCCACCAGCCCCAGCATTTT.

V is TRBV6-4 and J is TRBJ2-1; TRBD2 agrees at 8 bases. The CDR3 is 16 residues long. The germline V gene has CDR1 MRHNA and CDR2 SNTAGT. V lost 0 bases to trimming and J lost 8 bases; unmatched junction nucleotides: 9. This CDR3 is CASSDSSGGGFHEQFF. CDR3 DNA: TGTGCCAGCAGTGACTCCTCCGGGGGGGGTTTCCATGAGCAGTTCTTC.

This chain joins TRBV6-1 and TRBJ1-5; 7 bases agree with TRBD1. The CDR3 length is 15 residues. V lost 3 bases to trimming and J lost 1 base; unmatched junction nucleotides: 3. Germline CDR1 reads MNHNS; CDR2 reads SASEGT. The CDR3 region is CASSDRTGSNQPQHF. The CDR3 bases are TGTGCCAGCAGTGACCGGACAGGAAGCAATCAGCCCCAGCATTTT.

In this sample, this clone turned up a few times. V usage is TRBV19 and J usage is TRBJ2-1; the match to TRBD2 covers 13 bases. The CDR3 consists of 15 residues. V was clipped by 3 bases and J by 6 bases; unmatched bases: 2. Germline-derived CDR1 and CDR2 are LNHDA and SQIVND (reference sequence). CDR3 loop: CASSIWTSGSNEQFF. The CDR3, as DNA: TGTGCCAGTAGTATTTGGACTAGCGGGAGCAATGAGCAGTTCTTC.

The chain links TRBV18 to TRBJ2-7; 12 nucleotides line up with TRBD2. The germline V gene has CDR1 KGHSH and CDR2 LQKENI. CDR3 size: 18 residues. V lost 3 bases and J lost 2; bases outside the gene matches: 11. Here the CDR3 DNA reads TGTGCCAGCTCACCCGTCCCCCCTCTAGCGGGAGGGCCCTACGAGCAGTACTTC. Encoded protein: CASSPVPPLAGGPYEQYF.

The V and J genes are TRBV10-3 and TRBJ2-5, with a tentative D call TRBD2 (6 bases). The CDR3 contains 16 residues. V lost 3 bases, J lost 0 bases, and 14 bases lay in between. Germline V lookup: CDR1 ENHRY, CDR2 SYGVKD. The CDR3 DNA is TGTGCCATCAGTGACCTAGGCGGGAAAAACCAAGAGACCCAGTACTTC. Protein product: CAISDLGGKNQETQYF.

The chain recombines TRBV27 with TRBJ1-1; D is ambiguous. Germline lookup yields CDR1 MNHEY and CDR2 SMNVEV (reference sequence). V was pared by 7 bases and J by 3 bases, with 6 bases between. CDR3 size: 11 residues. CDR3 amino acids: CASKRDTEAFF. DNA of the CDR3: TGTGCCAGCAAGAGGGACACTGAAGCTTTCTTT.

This sequence joins TRBV14 and TRBJ2-3; TRBD1 might be the D (5 bases). Trimming pared 7 bases from V and 1 base from J, leaving 9 bases between. CDR1 SGHDN and CDR2 FVKESK come from the germline V gene. The CDR3 contains 13 residues. The CDR3 DNA follows: TGTGCCAGCAAGGTACAGGGCACAGATACGCAGTATTTT. Translation gives CASKVQGTDTQYF.

The V and J genes are TRBV7-9 and TRBJ2-2, with 8 bases aligning to TRBD2. CDR3 size: 15 residues. Germline V gene data show CDR1 as SEHNR and CDR2 as FQNEAQ (reference sequence). V lost 5 bases and J lost 4; bases outside the gene matches: 6. In nucleotides, the CDR3 is TGTGCCAGCAGCGGGGGCGGGAGGCTCACCGGGGAGCTGTTTTTT. This codes for CASSGGGRLTGELFF. The full variable domain, its missing parts supplied by reference TRBV7-9 and TRBJ2-2, is DTGVSQNPRHKITKRGQNVTFRCDPISEHNRLYWYRQTLGQGPEFLTYFQNEAQLEKSRLLSDRFSAERPKGSFSTLEIQRTEQGDSAMYLCASSGGGRLTGELFFGEGSRLTVL.

CDR3 protein: CASSLGGSGTEAFF. Here the CDR3 DNA reads TGTGCCAGCAGCTTGGGGGGAAGTGGGACTGAAGCTTTCTTT. The chain employs TRBV7-9 and TRBJ1-1, with a weak D call TRBD1 (5 bases). The V gene's germline CDR1 is SEHNR and CDR2 FQNEAQ (reference sequence). V dropped 3 bases and J dropped 5 bases, with 13 bases sitting between them. There are 14 residues in the CDR3.

The chain joins TRBV6-4 to TRBJ2-1, with 11 bases that match TRBD2. Germline lookup yields CDR1 MRHNA and CDR2 SNTAGT. The V and J ends lost 6 bases and 6 bases, in that order; junction bases with no gene match: 7. The CDR3 spans 15 residues. For the CDR3, the DNA is TGTGCCAGCAGCCTACTAGCGGGAGAGGGCAATGAGCAGTTCTTC. Protein product: CASSLLAGEGNEQFF.